These T cell receptor beta chains were read from a single sample in a study of T cells in Graves' hyperthyroidism and ophthalmopathy. TCRdb ran MiXCR on the multiplex PCR reads and lists one entry per CDR3 protein. Among 600,000 to 650,000 distinct CDR3 sequences listed, roughly 16% were seen once. The specimen sequenced was blood. Receptor source: a woman in her twenties or thirties with Graves' hyperthyroidism. Both conserved end residues are part of each CDR3. Fields, in order: clone size, V gene, J gene, D gene, CDR3 protein, CDR3 DNA. A D gene is named only where the DNA matches it firmly. Clone size is given for some rows only: seen once, a few or many times, or a class if the clone is expanded.

.	TRBV27	TRBJ2-7	.	CATTGDGYKQYF	TGTGCCACCACGGGAGACGGCTACAAGCAGTACTTC
many	TRBV6-1	TRBJ1-2	.	CATTRGGNYGYTF	TGTGCCACGACACGGGGAGGGAACTATGGCTACACCTTC
.	TRBV6-2/TRBV6-3	TRBJ1-5	TRBD1	CASIRDRGGQPQHF	TGTGCCAGCATACGGGACAGGGGTGGTCAGCCCCAGCATTTT
.	TRBV7-9	TRBJ2-2	.	CASSLDASGELFF	TGTGCCAGCAGCTTAGATGCCTCCGGGGAGCTGTTTTTT
few	TRBV20-1	TRBJ2-3	.	CSARDRTADTQYF	TGCAGTGCTAGAGATCGTACGGCAGATACGCAGTATTTT
many	TRBV5-1	TRBJ2-7	.	CASSLGREGAEQYF	TGCGCCAGCAGCTTGGGACGGGAAGGGGCCGAGCAGTACTTC
many	TRBV3-1	TRBJ1-1	.	CASSQEGGATEAFF	TGTGCCAGCAGCCAAGAAGGTGGGGCCACTGAAGCTTTCTTT
many	TRBV30	TRBJ2-1	.	CAWSTDNEQFF	TGTGCCTGGAGTACGGACAATGAGCAGTTCTTC
.	TRBV20-1	TRBJ2-1	TRBD2	CSAIRTGRSGEQFF	TGCAGTGCCATAAGAACCGGGAGGTCGGGTGAGCAGTTCTTC
few	TRBV12-3/TRBV12-4	TRBJ1-3	.	CASSLLRDTIYF	TGTGCCAGCAGTTTACTCCGAGACACCATATATTTT
.	TRBV2	TRBJ1-2	TRBD1	CASSETTGTYGYTF	TGTGCCAGCAGTGAAACGACAGGGACCTATGGCTACACCTTC
.	TRBV18	TRBJ2-7	TRBD2	CASSPYGLAGADEQYF	TGTGCCAGCTCACCTTATGGACTAGCGGGAGCCGACGAGCAGTACTTC
.	TRBV13	TRBJ2-7	TRBD1	CASSKPGQGPYEQYF	TGTGCCAGCAGCAAGCCGGGACAGGGGCCCTACGAGCAGTACTTC
many	TRBV11-1	TRBJ2-7	.	CASEDRQASYEQYF	TGTGCCTCTGAGGATCGGCAGGCCTCCTACGAGCAGTACTTC